These 20 T cell receptor beta chains share one sample of origin, sequenced in a study of blood T cell repertoires in COVID-19 (dated by TCRdb to 2020 to 2022). The library was produced with the immunoSEQ multiplex PCR assay. TCRdb took this table from immuneACCESS and kept in-frame rearrangements with V and J called. Such tables lack part of the clones; where checked against another copy, unresolved V genes explain under half of the gap, and the rest is unexplained. Within this sample are some 190,000 clones, with approximately 85% of them counted one time only. The ten largest make up approximately 6.9% of the sample. Material for sequencing was peripheral blood. The receptors were gathered from a man older than 75 with COVID-19, enrolled during active disease.

This clone appeared a few times. The gene calls are TRBV2 and TRBJ1-2; weak D call: TRBD1 (5 bases). Germline loops: CDR1 SNHLY, CDR2 FYNNEI. V lost 5 bases to trimming and J lost 6 bases, with 10 bases between them. This CDR3 spans 12 amino acids. As DNA, the CDR3 is TGTGCCAGCAGTAGACAGTCCGATGGCTACACCTTC. Translating gives CASSRQSDGYTF. The whole variable domain, remainder taken from reference TRBV2 and TRBJ1-2, is EPEVTQTPSHQVTQMGQEVILRCVPISNHLYFYWYRQILGQKVEFLVSFYNNEISEKSEIFDDQFSVERPDGSNFTLKIRSTKLEDSAMYFCASSRQSDGYTFGSGTRLTVV.

The rearrangement links TRBV15 to TRBJ1-5, with TRBD1 identical over 9 bases. The J segment lost 1 base and the V segment lost 3 bases, leaving 4 bases of the junction unmatched. CDR1 is LNHNV and CDR2 is YYDKDF in the germline V gene (reference sequence). The CDR3 sequence is 16 residues long. The CDR3 region has the DNA TGTGCCACCAGCAGGGGGACAGGGAGAAGCAATCAGCCCCAGCATTTT. This codes for CATSRGTGRSNQPQHF.

In nucleotides, the CDR3 is TGTGCCAGCAGCGCAGGAGGGGGGGCGTTATACAATGAGCAGTTCTTC. Amino acids: CASSAGGGALYNEQFF. This rearrangement joins TRBV9 to TRBJ2-1, with D tentatively TRBD2 (7 bases). Germline lookup yields CDR1 SGDLS and CDR2 YYNGEE. The CDR3 consists of 16 residues. V dropped 3 bases and J dropped 4 bases, with 17 bases sitting between them.

The rearrangement uses TRBV12-3 or TRBV12-4 and TRBJ2-1; D unclear. The CDR3 is made up of 11 amino acids. Trimming left V 8 bases short and J 4 bases short, with 6 bases between. The CDR3 coding sequence is TGTGCCAGCCGGTTTTACAATGAGCAGTTCTTC. It is translated as CASRFYNEQFF.

A few counts support this clone. This chain links TRBV5-6 with TRBJ2-3; 8 positions match TRBD2. This CDR3 contains 15 residues. V shed 5 bases, J shed 3 bases, and the junction held 8 bases outside the gene matches. Per the germline V gene, CDR1 is SGHDT and CDR2 is YYEEEE. The CDR3 region has the DNA TGTGCCAGCAGGTCCGCCGGGAGGGGTACAGATACGCAGTATTTT. Protein sequence: CASRSAGRGTDTQYF.

The rearrangement joins TRBV7-2 to TRBJ1-3; tentative D call: TRBD1 (6 bases). There are 13 residues in the CDR3. Germline V CDR1 and CDR2: SGHTA, FQGNSA. The ends were cut back, 5 bases at V and 5 bases at J, with 10 bases in the middle. In nucleotides, the CDR3 is TGTGCCAGCAGCACAGGGCTCAGAAACACCATATATTTT. Its protein product is CASSTGLRNTIYF.

V gene TRBV10-3 combines with J gene TRBJ2-7, with TRBD2 identical over 9 bases. Germline V gives CDR1 ENHRY, CDR2 SYGVKD. The CDR3 sequence is 14 residues long. V lost 4 bases to trimming and J lost 7 bases; unmatched junction nucleotides: 8. The DNA for the CDR3 is TGTGCCATCAGTGTGGCGGGAGGGGGGGGTGAGCAGTACTTC. Translated, it gives CAISVAGGGGEQYF.

The genes are TRBV9 and TRBJ1-4; D ambiguous. The germline V gene encodes CDR1 SGDLS and CDR2 YYNGEE. V lost 2 bases to trimming and J lost 2 bases, with 7 bases between them. The CDR3 is 14 amino acids. The CDR3 region has the DNA TGTGCCAGCAGCGTCGGAGGGACTAATGAAAAACTGTTTTTT. It codes for CASSVGGTNEKLFF.

This clone appeared a single time. The gene calls are TRBV6-5 and TRBJ2-1, with TRBD2 matching over 7 bases. This CDR3 is built from 15 residues. CDR1 and CDR2 from the germline V gene are MNHEY and SVGAGI. The V segment lost 7 bases and the J segment 0 bases; nucleotides outside the gene matches: 6. Here the CDR3 reads CASISQRGSYNEQFF. The CDR3 DNA follows: TGTGCCAGCATCTCTCAGCGGGGCTCCTACAATGAGCAGTTCTTC.

The chain is built from TRBV7-9 and TRBJ1-4, with D possibly being TRBD1 (5 bases). This CDR3 spans 14 amino acids. Trimming shortened V by 10 bases and J by 13 bases, and 25 bases separated the two germline ends. Germline CDR1 and CDR2: SEHNR and FQNEAQ (reference sequence). The CDR3 coding sequence is TGTGCCACCGCCCTGGGGATTAACTACGGGGGACTGTTTTTT. Protein: CATALGINYGGLFF.

This clone was counted many times. CDR3: CASSGQDFYSNQPQHF. The CDR3 nucleotides are TGTGCCAGCAGTGGACAGGACTTTTATAGCAATCAGCCCCAGCATTTT. V is TRBV28 and J is TRBJ1-5, with 7 bases that match TRBD1. This CDR3 is 16 amino acids long. CDR1 is MDHEN, CDR2 SYDVKM, per germline. V dropped 5 bases and J dropped 0; count of bases not matched to a gene: 7.

The chain links TRBV2 to TRBJ2-7, with D possibly TRBD1 on 5 matching bases. This CDR3 has 12 residues. V lost 6 bases to trimming and J lost 6 bases, with 12 bases between them. Germline CDR1 SNHLY, CDR2 FYNNEI. The chain's CDR3 is CASSRDNSEQYF. In DNA, the CDR3 is TGTGCCAGCAGCAGGGATAATTCCGAGCAGTACTTC.

CDR3 loop: CASSDPNRGQAFF. Here the CDR3 DNA reads TGTGCCAGCAGTGACCCTAACAGGGGGCAAGCTTTCTTT. This rearrangement joins TRBV6-4 to TRBJ1-1, with 9 bases aligning to TRBD1. The CDR3 length is 13 residues. From germline, CDR1 is MRHNA and CDR2 SNTAGT. V shed 2 bases, J shed 9 bases, and the junction held 4 bases outside the gene matches.

The rearrangement uses TRBV6-5 and TRBJ1-3; D call uncertain. The germline V gene has CDR1 MNHEY and CDR2 SVGAGI. The CDR3 is 15 amino acids. The germline V and J ends were trimmed by 2 bases and 4 bases, with 12 bases remaining between them. In DNA, the CDR3 is TGTGCCAGCAGTTACGACGGGATAGTGGGAAACACCATATATTTT. The encoded protein is CASSYDGIVGNTIYF.

V usage is TRBV9 and J usage is TRBJ2-2; D remains unclear. Germline lookup yields CDR1 SGDLS and CDR2 YYNGEE. The CDR3 runs to 14 residues. Trimming stripped 0 bases from V and 6 bases from J, with 9 bases between. The CDR3 loop reads CASSVGQQSGELFF. The CDR3 DNA sequence: TGTGCCAGCAGCGTAGGCCAACAGTCCGGGGAGCTGTTTTTT. The complete variable domain, with remaining parts taken from reference TRBV9 and TRBJ2-2, reads DSGVTQTPKHLITATGQRVTLRCSPRSGDLSVYWYQQSLDQGLQFLIQYYNGEERAKGNILERFSAQQFPDLHSELNLSSLELGDSALYFCASSVGQQSGELFFGEGSRLTVL.

The chain has TRBV7-8 and TRBJ1-6; D remains unclear. The CDR3 length is 18 residues. Germline V CDR1 and CDR2: SGHVS, FQNEAQ. The V end lost 0 bases, the J end lost 0 bases, and 12 bases lay between the germline ends. The CDR3 spells CASSLALQFSSYNSPLHF. In nucleotides, the CDR3 is TGTGCCAGCAGCTTAGCGCTCCAATTTAGCTCCTATAATTCACCCCTCCACTTT.

V and J are TRBV2 and TRBJ1-5; a weak D match, TRBD1 (6 bases). The V and J ends lost 5 bases and 0 bases respectively, with 14 bases between them. Germline CDR1 is SNHLY and CDR2 is FYNNEI. This CDR3 spans 16 amino acids. This CDR3 is CASSYSPGVSNQPQHF. CDR3 DNA sequence: TGTGCCAGCAGTTACTCCCCAGGGGTTAGCAATCAGCCCCAGCATTTT. The whole variable domain, remainder taken from reference TRBV2 and TRBJ1-5, is EPEVTQTPSHQVTQMGQEVILRCVPISNHLYFYWYRQILGQKVEFLVSFYNNEISEKSEIFDDQFSVERPDGSNFTLKIRSTKLEDSAMYFCASSYSPGVSNQPQHFGDGTRLSIL.

The rearrangement links TRBV6-1 to TRBJ1-5; 7 bases match TRBD1. Germline-derived CDR1 and CDR2 are MNHNS and SASEGT. After removal of 0 bases from V and 4 bases from J, the junction contained 6 bases not matched to a gene. The CDR3 contains 16 residues. CDR3 region: CASSEALKGANQPQHF. For the CDR3, the DNA is TGTGCCAGCAGTGAAGCGCTTAAGGGGGCTAATCAGCCCCAGCATTTT.

The V gene is TRBV14, the J gene TRBJ1-2; the D gene is possibly TRBD1 (6 bases). The CDR3 runs 14 residues. V gave up 4 bases and J gave up 5 bases, with 14 bases separating them. In germline, CDR1 is SGHDN, CDR2 FVKESK. The DNA for the CDR3 is TGTGCCAGCAGCCGCAGGGGCAGGGTGTATGGCTACACCTTC. It is translated as CASSRRGRVYGYTF. Using reference TRBV14 and TRBJ1-2 for the parts outside the CDR3, the full variable domain is EAGVTQFPSHSVIEKGQTVTLRCDPISGHDNLYWYRRVMGKEIKFLLHFVKESKQDESGMPNNRFLAERTGGTYSTLKVQPAELEDSGVYFCASSRRGRVYGYTFGSGTRLTVV.

The chain links TRBV6-6 to TRBJ1-3; D gene uncertain. Germline V gene sequence: CDR1 MNHNY, CDR2 SVGAGI (reference sequence). V shed 2 bases and J shed 0 bases, with 5 bases lying between them. The CDR3 spans 14 residues. The CDR3 loop reads CASSYGPSGNTIYF. CDR3 sequence (DNA): TGTGCCAGCAGTTACGGCCCCTCTGGAAACACCATATATTTT.